Listed below are T cell receptor beta chains from one sample, sequenced in a study of blood T cells in healthy people across ages. TCRdb analysed the 5' RACE reads with MiXCR anew, one entry per CDR3 protein. This table has about 1.1 million distinct CDR3 sequences, under 40% appearing once. The sample taken for sequencing was blood. The source is a man between 18 and 35 years old in good health. Each CDR3 is given without its conserved first and last residue. The listing skips clone size in some rows; elsewhere it reads once, few, many or a size class.

CDR3aa | abundance | j_gene | v_gene
ASGGRGGYT | NA | TRBJ1-2 | TRBV9
ASSPIGGSERF | NA | TRBJ2-1 | TRBV7-2
ASSSPDKMGTQY | NA | TRBJ2-5 | TRBV6-2/TRBV6-3
ASTGGSGYT | few | TRBJ1-2 | TRBV27
ASITKGGSYNEQY | NA | TRBJ2-5 | TRBV28
ASSLGSTTEAF | NA | TRBJ1-1 | TRBV7-2
SATHNREFIPETQY | many | TRBJ2-5 | TRBV20-1
ASSVDRRANEKLF | NA | TRBJ1-4 | TRBV9
ASSRDTDYGYA | NA | TRBJ1-2 | TRBV12-3/TRBV12-4
SASPGQSDPLRQF | NA | TRBJ2-1 | TRBV20-1